The clone carrying this T cell receptor (beta chain) was picked up a small number of times. MiXCR, applied by TCRdb to the 5' RACE reads, yields one record per CDR3 protein. Of some 200,000 distinct CDR3 sequences in the sample, around 6.8% were seen once. The data originate from a study of identical twins. Healthy Caucasians made up all donors. Germline V lookup: CDR1 SGHDT, CDR2 YYEEEE. Trimming took 4 bases from V and 5 from J, leaving 22 bases between them. CDR3 length: 16 amino acids. Another study also made use of these data, one on yellow fever vaccine responses in identical twins.

The chain links TRBV5-6 to TRBJ2-7, with a possible D match to TRBD1 (6 bases). This receptor was identified in a woman under 30 in good health. The specimen was memory (CD45RO+) T cells sorted from blood. CDR3 amino acids: CASSVNGQPGTHEQYF. Here the CDR3 DNA reads TGTGCCAGCAGCGTCAATGGACAGCCAGGAACGCACGAGCAGTACTTC. Based on the CDR3 plus reference TRBV5-6 and TRBJ2-7, the full variable domain is DAGVTQSPTHLIKTRGQQVTLRCSPKSGHDTVSWYQQALGQGPQFIFQYYEEEERQRGNFPDRFSGHQFPNYSSELNVNALLLGDSALYLCASSVNGQPGTHEQYFGPGTRLTVT.